This passage covers 23 T cell receptor beta chains from one sample sequenced in a study of response to subunit inactivated influenza vaccine. TCRdb passed the RT-PCR reads through MiXCR, listing each CDR3 protein once. The sample records 500,000 to 750,000 distinct CDR3 sequences, about 14% being singletons. Sequencing used PBMCs from blood, obtained 11 to 12 days after vaccination. The origin of the receptors is a man aged 50 to 60 who received an inactivated influenza vaccine.

This clonotype occurred a few times. The genes are TRBV6-5 and TRBJ2-1, with TRBD2 identical over 7 bases. Germline loops: CDR1 MNHEY, CDR2 SVGAGI. With V trimmed by 0 bases and J by 5 bases, 7 bases remained unmatched. The CDR3 runs to 16 residues. The CDR3 coding sequence is TGTGCCAGCAGTTACTCGAGGCTAGCGGATAACAATGAGCAGTTCTTC. Translated, it gives CASSYSRLADNNEQFF.

This clonotype was counted ten times or more. The chain couples TRBV11-2 to TRBJ2-3; 8 bases are a match to TRBD2. V trimming: 1 base; J trimming: 5 bases; junction bases outside the gene matches: 8. Germline loops: CDR1 SGHAT, CDR2 FQNNGV. The CDR3 length is 16 residues. In DNA, the CDR3 is TGTGCCAGCAGCTTAGGCCTGTGGACTAGCTTAGATACGCAGTATTTT. This codes for CASSLGLWTSLDTQYF.

This clonotype has only a few counts. This chain links TRBV27 with TRBJ2-1; no firm D call. This CDR3 is built from 13 residues. Germline V gives CDR1 MNHEY, CDR2 SMNVEV (reference sequence). The V and J ends lost 1 base and 3 bases respectively, with 4 bases between them. The CDR3 here is CASSLFLYNEQFF. The CDR3 DNA reads as TGTGCCAGCAGTTTATTCCTCTACAATGAGCAGTTCTTC.

The rearrangement uses TRBV11-2 and TRBJ2-7; 7 bases line up with TRBD1. From germline, CDR1 is SGHAT and CDR2 FQNNGV. The CDR3 covers 15 residues. V was clipped by 2 bases and J by 2 bases; unmatched bases: 6. CDR3 nucleotide sequence: TGTGCCAGCAGCTTATCCGGACAGGTGGCCTACGAGCAGTACTTC. This sequence encodes CASSLSGQVAYEQYF.

This CDR3 reads CASSLEPGPRTGELFF. DNA of the CDR3: TGTGCCAGCAGCTTAGAACCGGGGCCGAGGACCGGGGAGCTGTTTTTT. The rearrangement uses TRBV7-2 and TRBJ2-2; D possibly uses TRBD1 or TRBD2 (5 bases each). Looked up from germline, CDR1 is SGHTA and CDR2 is FQGNSA. The CDR3 is made up of 16 amino acids. The V gene lost 1 base and the J gene lost 5 bases, with 14 bases spanning the gap.

This clonotype appeared a few times. This chain links TRBV5-6 with TRBJ2-7; TRBD1 or TRBD2 may be the D gene (6 bases each). Germline CDR1 and CDR2: SGHDT and YYEEEE. CDR3 length equals 16 residues. Trimming stripped 1 base from V and 5 bases from J, with 19 bases between. The CDR3 region is CASSLYPGATPHEQYF. The CDR3 region has the DNA TGTGCCAGCAGCTTGTATCCGGGGGCCACTCCACACGAGCAGTACTTC.

The chain employs TRBV6-2 or TRBV6-3 and TRBJ2-1; 14 bases line up with TRBD2. J was trimmed by 7 bases and V by 8 bases; bases with no gene match: 13. The CDR3 runs 17 residues. Germline CDR1 is MNHEY and CDR2 is SVGEGT. The CDR3 DNA follows: TGTGCCAGCTGGGGTTTCACGGGACTAGCGGGAGCGAATGAGCAGTTCTTC. It specifies CASWGFTGLAGANEQFF.

In this sample, this clonotype turned up a few times. This CDR3 is CASSGWDRGEDEKLFF. CDR3 nucleotides: TGTGCCAGCAGCGGGTGGGACAGGGGAGAGGATGAAAAACTGTTTTTT. The chain is built from TRBV21-1 and TRBJ1-4; the tabulated D call, TRBD1, remains unverified against the DNA. TRBV21-1 is designated a pseudogene. The CDR3 is 16 residues long.

This clonotype was seen more than once but under ten times. V is TRBV7-2 and J is TRBJ2-1; no clear D. Deletions cut 0 bases from V and 5 bases from J, with 11 bases between. The CDR3 extends over 15 amino acids. The germline V gene has CDR1 SGHTA and CDR2 FQGNSA. The CDR3 DNA reads as TGTGCCAGCAGCTTAGCGGGCACGCCGAACAATGAGCAGTTCTTC. Encoded protein: CASSLAGTPNNEQFF.

The chain couples TRBV4-1 to TRBJ2-7; D uncertain. The CDR3 totals 15 residues. CDR1 and CDR2 from the germline V gene are MGHRA and YSYEKL. With 0 bases removed from V and 7 bases from J, the gap between germline ends came to 16 bases. The CDR3 here is CASSQDWGPRVEQYF. DNA for the CDR3: TGCGCCAGCAGCCAAGATTGGGGTCCTAGAGTGGAGCAGTACTTC.

Ten or more counts support this clonotype. The chain has TRBV3-1 and TRBJ1-1; TRBD1 matches 8 bases. The CDR3 consists of 15 residues. Germline V gene lookup returns CDR1 LGHDT and CDR2 YNNKEL (reference sequence). The trim removed 1 base at V and 4 bases at J, leaving 5 bases unmatched. The DNA for the CDR3 is TGTGCCAGCAGCCAAGCCGGGCAGGGGGCCACTGAAGCTTTCTTT. This gives the protein CASSQAGQGATEAFF. The full variable domain, rest sourced from reference TRBV3-1 and TRBJ1-1, is DTAVSQTPKYLVTQMGNDKSIKCEQNLGHDTMYWYKQDSKKFLKIMFSYNNKELIINETVPNRFSPKSPDKAHLNLHINSLELGDSAVYFCASSQAGQGATEAFFGQGTRLTVV.

V and J are TRBV29-1 and TRBJ2-1; D is undetermined. This CDR3 comprises 11 residues. The germline V gene encodes CDR1 SQVTM and CDR2 ANQGSEA. Trimming removed 6 bases from V and 4 bases from J, with 7 bases in between. CDR3 loop: CSVYHYNEQFF. The CDR3 DNA sequence: TGCAGCGTCTACCATTACAATGAGCAGTTCTTC.

This chain joins TRBV7-9 and TRBJ1-5, with 8 nucleotides matching TRBD1. The CDR3 has 15 amino acids. Losses at the gene ends were 3 bases for V and 4 bases for J; bases not matched to a gene: 5. Germline V gene lookup returns CDR1 SEHNR and CDR2 FQNEAQ (reference sequence). DNA of the CDR3: TGTGCCAGCAGCTTTGGGCGACAGGGGAATCAGCCCCAGCATTTT. As protein: CASSFGRQGNQPQHF. Filled out from reference TRBV7-9 and TRBJ1-5, the complete variable domain reads DTGVSQNPRHKITKRGQNVTFRCDPISEHNRLYWYRQTLGQGPEFLTYFQNEAQLEKSRLLSDRFSAERPKGSFSTLEIQRTEQGDSAMYLCASSFGRQGNQPQHFGDGTRLSIL.

In its sample, this clonotype was seen a few times. The rearrangement links TRBV20-1 to TRBJ2-5; D is uncertain. The CDR3 sequence is 11 residues long. Trimming cost V 6 bases and J 3 bases, with 8 bases left between them. CDR1 is DFQATT and CDR2 is SNEGSKA in the germline V gene (reference sequence). The CDR3 sequence: CSAAREETQYF. Written as DNA, the CDR3 is TGCAGTGCGGCTAGAGAAGAGACCCAGTACTTC.

This clonotype has more than one count but fewer than ten. The chain couples TRBV6-2 or TRBV6-3 to TRBJ1-5; 7 nucleotides line up with TRBD1. V gave up 7 bases and J gave up 5 bases; unmatched junction bases: 5. CDR1 MNHEY and CDR2 SVGEGT come from the germline V gene. The length of the CDR3 is 13 residues. The chain's CDR3 is CASTDTGDQPQHF. In DNA, the CDR3 is TGTGCCAGCACCGATACAGGGGATCAGCCCCAGCATTTT.

This clonotype was seen only a few times. The J gene is TRBJ2-7, the V gene TRBV5-6, with TRBD1 matching over 9 bases. Germline CDR1 SGHDT, CDR2 YYEEEE. This CDR3 comprises 16 residues. V gave up 5 bases and J gave up 3 bases; unmatched junction bases: 12. DNA of the CDR3: TGTGCCAGCAGTAACGCCGGGACAGGGATACTCTACGAGCAGTACTTC. It codes for CASSNAGTGILYEQYF.

This clonotype was seen a handful of times. This sequence joins TRBV30 and TRBJ2-3; 7 bases match TRBD1. The CDR3 covers 14 residues. Trimming cost V 3 bases and J 7 bases; bases outside gene matches: 10. The V gene's germline CDR1 is GTSNPN and CDR2 SVGIG (reference sequence). In nucleotides, the CDR3 is TGTGCCTGGAGGGATAGCCGACAGGGCAATACGCAGTATTTT. This codes for CAWRDSRQGNTQYF.

The chain has TRBV27 and TRBJ2-7, with 8 bases aligning to TRBD1. The CDR3 consists of 14 residues. Trimming removed 6 bases from V and 7 bases from J; junction bases left unmatched: 11. The germline gives CDR1 MNHEY, CDR2 SMNVEV (reference sequence). CDR3: CASSLRTGMGEQYF. The CDR3 coding sequence is TGTGCCAGCAGCCTCCGGACAGGGATGGGTGAGCAGTACTTC.

The chain links TRBV20-1 to TRBJ2-7, with 8 bases lining up with TRBD2. CDR1 DFQATT and CDR2 SNEGSKA come from the germline V gene (reference sequence). Germline trimming cut 3 bases from V and 3 bases from J; bases unmatched to any gene: 4. CDR3 length: 13 residues. CDR3 amino acids: CSASMGLGYEQYF. DNA for the CDR3: TGCAGTGCTAGTATGGGACTAGGCTACGAGCAGTACTTC.

This chain connects TRBV7-9 to TRBJ1-1, with a possible D match to TRBD1 (6 bases). The V and J ends lost 1 base and 1 base respectively, with 10 bases between them. The CDR3 sequence is 15 residues long. Germline V lookup: CDR1 SEHNR, CDR2 FQNEAQ (reference sequence). The DNA of the CDR3 is TGTGCCAGCAGCTTAGGGGGACATTCGAACACTGAAGCTTTCTTT. It is translated as CASSLGGHSNTEAFF.

The rearrangement joins TRBV28 to TRBJ2-5; possible D gene TRBD1, 6 bases. Trimming pared 3 bases from V and 2 bases from J, leaving 10 bases between. This CDR3 comprises 14 residues. Germline CDR1 and CDR2: MDHEN and SYDVKM. CDR3 protein: CASSFAQGQETQYF. The CDR3 coding sequence is TGTGCCAGCAGTTTCGCGCAGGGGCAAGAGACCCAGTACTTC.

This clonotype was seen a handful of times. V is TRBV7-8 and J is TRBJ1-2; TRBD1 might be the D (6 bases). CDR1 is SGHVS and CDR2 is FQNEAQ in the germline V gene. The CDR3 contains 13 residues. The V and J ends lost 6 bases and 7 bases respectively, with 15 bases between them. The CDR3 is CASRPGGPGGYTF. In DNA form, the CDR3 reads TGTGCCAGCAGACCTGGGGGGCCTGGTGGCTACACCTTC.

The V gene is TRBV6-5, the J gene TRBJ2-5; TRBD1 matches at 9 bases. Trimming took 0 bases from V and 4 from J; bases not matched to a gene: 3. Germline V gene lookup returns CDR1 MNHEY and CDR2 SVGAGI. The CDR3 sequence is 15 residues long. The CDR3 DNA reads TGTGCCAGCAGTTACTCCGGACAGGGGACAGAGACCCAGTACTTC. Amino acids: CASSYSGQGTETQYF.